This T cell receptor beta chain was observed in a study of blood T cell repertoires in COVID-19. V was trimmed by 1 base and J by 7 bases, leaving 10 bases between them. Germline values: CDR1 MGHRA, CDR2 YSYEKL. There are 13 residues in the CDR3. Libraries were prepared by immunoSEQ multiplex PCR; TCRdb keeps only in-frame clonotypes and omits some of them. Counted here are some 320,000 clones, about nine tenths occurring once; the ten biggest clones make up 2% to 3%. The sequencing input was PBMCs or T cells enriched from blood (not recorded which). The chain employs TRBV4-1 and TRBJ1-2; the D is unclear. The origin of this receptor is a man aged 55 to 70 who had recovered from COVID-19. The CDR3 DNA reads as TGCGCCAGCAGCCAAGGTGGCATAGCTGGCTACACCTTC. This sequence encodes CASSQGGIAGYTF.